This T cell receptor (beta chain) was recorded in a study of human T cells and chemical hapten exposure. About the study: It was small differences in pooled library volume that mainly caused per-sample TCR yields to vary.

To note about this clonotype: Antigen: not known.

Findings and limits, study-wide: With regard to DPC sensitization, TCRs above 1 in 1000 frequency did not change.

Attachment of unique molecular identifiers to individual cDNA molecules was performed in the library. Authors' data handling: Samples contained a median of 95,638 TCRs, with a range of roughly 23,224 to 700,000. TCRdb re-analysed the 5' RACE reads in MiXCR, keeping a single row per CDR3 protein. For this entry, the V and J calls and clone size follow TCRdb and not the study's own pipeline. The sample shows about 110,000 distinct CDR3 sequences, roughly 18% of them seen only once. Researchers extracted total RNA from unfractionated whole blood. The CDR3 consists of 11 residues. The V end lost 4 bases, the J end lost 9 bases, and 7 bases lay between the germline ends. Germline CDR1 reads GTSNPN; CDR2 reads SVGIG (reference sequence).

The rearrangement uses TRBV30 and TRBJ1-6; D gene ambiguous. This sequence was found in a human donor in good health. The DNA of the CDR3 is TGTGCCTGGAATCGGGGTTCACCCCTCCACTTT. Amino acids: CAWNRGSPLHF.